This TCR beta chain was found in a study of T cell repertoires in cytomegalovirus infection. Overall study: An indication of both CMV infection and matching HLA type came from public TCR beta signatures.

TCRdb re-called the reads through MiXCR, storing one row per CDR3 protein. The table includes under 850,000 distinct CDR3 sequences, roughly a third detected once. A note on this clonotype: At one boundary the junction diverges from the germline segment, which might be a read error.

The CDR3 has 16 amino acids. Looked up from germline, CDR1 is DFQATT and CDR2 is SNEGSKA (reference sequence). The clonotype originates from a human donor in good health (CMV status not recorded). Some clones in this sample may be carry-over from other donors' samples. Sequencing was done on a sample of PBMCs. The chain joins TRBV20-1 to TRBJ1-2; D remains unclear. CDR3 protein: CSSREGGGSSNYGYTF. The CDR3 DNA follows: TGCAGTTCTAGAGAAGGTGGAGGCAGTTCGAACTATGGCTACACCTTC.